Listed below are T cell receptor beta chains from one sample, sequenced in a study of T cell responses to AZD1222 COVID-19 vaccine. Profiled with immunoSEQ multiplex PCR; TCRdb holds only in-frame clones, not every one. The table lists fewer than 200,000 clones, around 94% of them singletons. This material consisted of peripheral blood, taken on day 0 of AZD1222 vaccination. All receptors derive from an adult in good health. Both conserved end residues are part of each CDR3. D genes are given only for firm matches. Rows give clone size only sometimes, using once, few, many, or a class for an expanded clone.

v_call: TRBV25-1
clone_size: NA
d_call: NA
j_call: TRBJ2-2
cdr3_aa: CASSDPAERGELFF
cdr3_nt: TGTGCCAGCAGTGACCCCGCTGAGCGCGGGGAGCTGTTTTTT

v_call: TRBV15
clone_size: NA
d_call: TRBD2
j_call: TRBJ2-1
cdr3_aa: CATSRELAGSNEQFF
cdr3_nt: TGTGCCACCAGCAGAGAACTAGCGGGATCCAATGAGCAGTTCTTC

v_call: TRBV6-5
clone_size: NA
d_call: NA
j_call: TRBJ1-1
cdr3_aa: CASSYSGGRNTEAFF
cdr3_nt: TGTGCCAGCAGTTACTCCGGGGGGAGGAACACTGAAGCTTTCTTT

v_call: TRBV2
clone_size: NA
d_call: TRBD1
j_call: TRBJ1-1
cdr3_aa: CATTFRDSLNTEAFF
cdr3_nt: TGTGCCACGACCTTCCGGGACAGTCTGAACACTGAAGCTTTCTTT

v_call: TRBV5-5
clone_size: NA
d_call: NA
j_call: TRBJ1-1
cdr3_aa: CASSLAPLPFRQMNTEAFF
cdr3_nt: TGTGCCAGCAGCTTGGCTCCTCTCCCTTTCCGACAGATGAACACTGAAGCTTTCTTT

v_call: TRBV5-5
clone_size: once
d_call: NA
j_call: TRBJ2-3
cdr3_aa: CASSLNGPDTQYF
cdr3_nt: TGTGCCAGCAGCCTCAACGGGCCAGATACGCAGTATTTT

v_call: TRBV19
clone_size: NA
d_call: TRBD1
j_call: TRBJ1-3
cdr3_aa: CAAGGTKNRQGMAGNTIYF
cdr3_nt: TGTGCCGCAGGGGGGACCAAAAATAGACAGGGTATGGCTGGAAACACCATATATTTT

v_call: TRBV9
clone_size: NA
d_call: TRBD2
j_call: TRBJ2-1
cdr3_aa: CASSVTSGGEQFF
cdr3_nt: TGTGCCAGCAGCGTAACTAGCGGTGGTGAGCAGTTCTTC

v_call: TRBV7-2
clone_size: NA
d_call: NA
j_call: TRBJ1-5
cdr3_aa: CASSSGPPQPQHF
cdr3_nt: TGTGCCAGCAGCTCAGGGCCCCCCCAGCCCCAGCATTTT

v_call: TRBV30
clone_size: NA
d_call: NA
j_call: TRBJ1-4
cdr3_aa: CASQRPDSDNEKLFF
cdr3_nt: TGTGCCTCTCAAAGACCGGACAGCGATAATGAAAAACTGTTTTTT

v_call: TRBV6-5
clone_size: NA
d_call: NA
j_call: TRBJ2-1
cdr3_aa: CASSSGYNEQFF
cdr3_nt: TGTGCCAGCAGTAGTGGTTACAATGAGCAGTTCTTC

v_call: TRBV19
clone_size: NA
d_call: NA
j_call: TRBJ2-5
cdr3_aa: CASGGSGETQYF
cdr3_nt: TGTGCCAGTGGTGGCAGCGGAGAGACCCAGTACTTC

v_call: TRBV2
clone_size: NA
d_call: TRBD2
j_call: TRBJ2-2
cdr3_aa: CASSTSGRNTGELFF
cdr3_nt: TGTGCCAGCAGTACTAGCGGGAGAAACACCGGGGAGCTGTTTTTT

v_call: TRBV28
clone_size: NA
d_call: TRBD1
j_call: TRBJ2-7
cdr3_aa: CASTSGQGYEQYF
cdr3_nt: TGTGCCAGCACCTCGGGACAGGGCTACGAGCAGTACTTC

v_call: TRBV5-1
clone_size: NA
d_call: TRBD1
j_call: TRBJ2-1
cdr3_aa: CASSSHRGNEQFF
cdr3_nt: TGCGCCAGCAGCTCCCACAGGGGAAATGAGCAGTTCTTC

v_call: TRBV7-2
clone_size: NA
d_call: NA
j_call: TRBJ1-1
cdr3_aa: CASSLEGGGTEAFF
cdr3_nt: TGTGCCAGCAGCTTAGAAGGGGGTGGTACTGAAGCTTTCTTT

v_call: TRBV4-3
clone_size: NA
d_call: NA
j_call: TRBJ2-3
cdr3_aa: CASSQDPGYTQYF
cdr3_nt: TGCGCCAGCAGCCAAGATCCTGGATATACGCAGTATTTT

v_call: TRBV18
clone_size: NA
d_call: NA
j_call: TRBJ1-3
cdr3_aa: CASSPGEGHGNTIYF
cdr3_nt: TGTGCCAGCTCACCCGGGGAAGGGCATGGAAACACCATATATTTT

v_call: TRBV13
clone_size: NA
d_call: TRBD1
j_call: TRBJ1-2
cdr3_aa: CASSRRTGDGYGYTF
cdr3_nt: TGTGCCAGCAGCCGACGGACAGGGGACGGCTATGGCTACACCTTC

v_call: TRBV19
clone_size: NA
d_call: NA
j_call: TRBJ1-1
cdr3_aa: CASSMGGGYTEAFF
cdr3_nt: TGTGCCAGTAGTATGGGGGGCGGATACACTGAAGCTTTCTTT

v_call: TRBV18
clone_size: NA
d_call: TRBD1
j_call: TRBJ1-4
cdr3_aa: CASSPWAGTGAEHQEKLFF
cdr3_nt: TGTGCCAGCTCACCATGGGCGGGGACAGGGGCCGAGCACCAGGAAAAACTGTTTTTT

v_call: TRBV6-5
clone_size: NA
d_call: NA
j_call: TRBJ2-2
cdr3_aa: CASSYRQFTGELFF
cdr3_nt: TGTGCCAGCAGTTATCGACAGTTTACCGGGGAGCTGTTTTTT

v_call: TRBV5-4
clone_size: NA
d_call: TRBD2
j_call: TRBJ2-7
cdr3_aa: CASSLRLAGTLYEQYF
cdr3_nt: TGTGCCAGCAGCCTTAGACTAGCGGGAACTCTCTACGAGCAGTACTTC

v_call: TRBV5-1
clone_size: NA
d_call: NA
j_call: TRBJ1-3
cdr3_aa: CASSLDSGSGNTIYF
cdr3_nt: TGCGCCAGCAGCTTGGATTCGGGCTCTGGAAACACCATATATTTT